The clone carrying this T cell receptor (beta chain) was observed a few times. What it binds is unknown. These data originate in a study of beta chain features in type 1 diabetes. The overall study: Cell yields, gender and age were similar in healthy donors and patients. Broader study findings: VDJ junctions from patients with type 1 diabetes contained fewer insertions and more deletions. Healthy donors had naive, central memory and Treg TCRB repertoires that appeared less similar than those seen among patients.

Reverse transcribing all isolated RNA meant expressed TCRB transcripts were sequenced. The assay was immunoSEQ multiplex PCR, and TCRdb's table has in-frame clones only and misses some. The repertoire holds about 250,000 clones, 12% to 15% seen once, with more than 0.02% in the top ten. The germline gives CDR1 SEHNR, CDR2 FQNEAQ (reference sequence). J was trimmed by 7 bases and V by 5 bases; bases with no gene match: 5. This CDR3 has 12 amino acids. Sequenced: naive CD4+ T cells from blood. The sequence was collected from a woman aged 40 to 55 in good health. The chain has TRBV7-9 and TRBJ2-7; 7 bases match TRBD2. The CDR3 sequence: CASSPQAGEQYF. The CDR3 DNA reads as TGTGCCAGCAGCCCCCAAGCGGGAGAGCAGTACTTC.